This T cell receptor beta chain was documented in a study of T cells in Graves' hyperthyroidism and ophthalmopathy. CDR1 is SGHRS and CDR2 is YFSETQ in the germline V gene. The CDR3 has 16 residues. The V gene end was trimmed by 4 bases and the J gene end by 1 base; junction bases not matched to a gene: 6. RNA transcripts were the template for amplifying TCR beta CDR3 regions. Carried out on the TCR CDR3, a first-round RT-PCR used the HTBI primer set. TCRdb re-called the multiplex PCR reads with MiXCR, one entry per CDR3 protein. The table has 600,000 to 750,000 distinct CDR3 sequences, roughly 17% seen once. This clonotype was detected only a few times. Newly diagnosed patients aged 18 to 65 had hyperthyroidism of under 2 months' duration.

This clonotype was obtained from a man aged 50 to 59 with Graves' hyperthyroidism. Sequenced: blood. The genes are TRBV5-1 and TRBJ2-2, with 8 positions matching TRBD1. DNA for the CDR3: TGCGCCAGCAGCGTGGGACAGGCGAAGAACACCGGGGAGCTGTTTTTT. Translating it yields CASSVGQAKNTGELFF.